The rows below give T cell receptor beta chains drawn from one sample of a study of blood T cell repertoires in COVID-19. Sequencing used immunoSEQ multiplex PCR; TCRdb keeps in-frame clones, though not all of them. The sample has roughly 77,000 clones; roughly 88% are singletons. The sample taken for sequencing was peripheral blood. These receptors came from a human donor in a cohort sampled during active COVID-19. Each CDR3 is given with its conserved first and last residue.

V gene	CDR3 protein
TRBV2	CASSPDRFYGYTF
TRBV2	CASLTGNYGYTF
TRBV10-3	CAISEDDGGGEAFF
TRBV11-2	CASSLGDRVDTEAFF
TRBV3-1/TRBV3-2	CASSPTSWTSGGAVNEQFF
TRBV18	CASSPIGQSRETQYF
TRBV4-2	CASSQESGWGNQPQHF
TRBV5-1	CASSMEGSGGQETQYF
TRBV19	CASSNLAGDLADTQYF
TRBV29-1	CSVGVAYEQYF
TRBV21-1	CASSKDGSLRGGSYNSPLHF
TRBV5-1	CASSLAGTGDYEQYF
TRBV2	CASSQGLGNQKLFF
TRBV2	CASSAGTGRNTEAFF
TRBV30	CAWSQFTRDTEAFF